This TCR beta chain was found in a study of cytomegalovirus exposure and HLA in healthy donors. PCR used 60 Vbeta primers and 13 Jbeta primers. TCRdb's copy holds only in-frame clones and misses some; the assay was immunoSEQ multiplex PCR. The profile covers 100,000 to 150,000 clones, with around 85% appearing a single time and around 1.7% taken by the ten largest. CDR1 is SGHNT and CDR2 is YENEEA in the germline V gene. The CDR3 has 19 amino acids. V shed 2 bases and J 4 bases; nucleotides not matched to a gene: 13. The sample taken for sequencing was PBMCs. The chain has TRBV11-3 and TRBJ2-1; 11 bases line up with TRBD1. The clonotype comes from a boy younger than 18 in good health and CMV-seronegative. CDR3 coding DNA: TGTGCCAGCAGCTTACGCCCGACGGGGACAGGGGGTACTTACAATGAGCAGTTCTTC. This gives the protein CASSLRPTGTGGTYNEQFF. Complete variable domain (other parts from reference TRBV11-3 and TRBJ2-1): EAGVVQSPRYKIIEKKQPVAFWCNPISGHNTLYWYLQNLGQGPELLIRYENEEAVDDSQLPKDRFSAERLKGVDSTLKIQPAELGDSAVYLCASSLRPTGTGGTYNEQFFGPGTRLTVL.